This T cell receptor (beta chain) was profiled in a study of regulatory T cells in long-lasting Graves disease. Study details: With positive TSH receptor antibodies and over 5 years of antithyroid drugs, Graves' disease was considered persistent. Regarding the study as a whole: The study found persistent patients shared more public clonotypes (fewer than 3,000) than new patients (just over 950).

This clonotype occurred many times. Its antigen is currently unknown. Arm-PCR of CDR3 regions and iRepertoire HTBI primers were used to build TCR beta libraries. Per the original methods: Analysis of the samples identified under 80 TRBV and 14 TRBJ segments. From the multiplex PCR reads, TCRdb called clonotypes with MiXCR, one entry per CDR3 protein. The V and J calls reflect TCRdb's pipeline rather than the authors' work. The sample shows 650,000 to 700,000 distinct CDR3 sequences, around 32% of them seen only once. Time point specified: persistent/refractory GD, antithyroid drugs over 5 years with positive TRAb. RNA extracted from PBMCs served as the sequencing template. The receptor was derived from a female donor with Graves disease. The specimen was peripheral blood mononuclear cells (PBMCs), collected when the disease was refractory, from a patient treated with antithyroid drugs.

The DNA of the CDR3 is TGTGCCAGCAGTTTTGGGGGGACTCCTGAGACCCAGTACTTC. Translated: CASSFGGTPETQYF. The gene calls are TRBV28 and TRBJ2-5; D is perhaps TRBD2 (6 bases). CDR1 MDHEN and CDR2 SYDVKM come from the germline V gene. Trimming pared 3 bases from V and 5 bases from J, leaving 13 bases between. The CDR3 has 14 amino acids. The full variable domain, rest sourced from reference TRBV28 and TRBJ2-5, is DVKVTQSSRYLVKRTGEKVFLECVQDMDHENMFWYRQDPGLGLRLIYFSYDVKMKEKGDIPEGYSVSREKKERFSLILESASTNQTSMYLCASSFGGTPETQYFGPGTRLLVL.